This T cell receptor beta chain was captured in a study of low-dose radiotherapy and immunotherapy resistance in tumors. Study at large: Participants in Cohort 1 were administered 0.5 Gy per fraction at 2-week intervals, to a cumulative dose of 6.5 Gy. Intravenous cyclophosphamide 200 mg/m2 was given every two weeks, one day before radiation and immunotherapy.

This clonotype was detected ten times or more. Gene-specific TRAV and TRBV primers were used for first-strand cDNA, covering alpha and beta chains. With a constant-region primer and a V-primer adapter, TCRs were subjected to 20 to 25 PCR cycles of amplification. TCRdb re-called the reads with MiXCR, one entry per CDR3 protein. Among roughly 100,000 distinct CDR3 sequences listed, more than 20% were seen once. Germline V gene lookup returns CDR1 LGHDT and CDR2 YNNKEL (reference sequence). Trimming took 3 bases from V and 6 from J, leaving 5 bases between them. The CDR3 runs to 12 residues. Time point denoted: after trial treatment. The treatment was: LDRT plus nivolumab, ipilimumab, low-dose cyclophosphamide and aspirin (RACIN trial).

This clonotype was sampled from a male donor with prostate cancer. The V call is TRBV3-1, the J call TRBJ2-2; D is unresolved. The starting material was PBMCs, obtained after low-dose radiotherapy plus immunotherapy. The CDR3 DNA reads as TGTGCCAGCAGCCAGTTGTCCGGGGAGCTGTTTTTT. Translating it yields CASSQLSGELFF.